This TCR beta chain emerged from a study of cytomegalovirus exposure and HLA in healthy donors. Whole-study findings and limits: Reports credit the classifier with highly specific, highly sensitive diagnosis of cytomegalovirus status. Specificity of three CMV-associated chains for CMV antigens was verified in vitro.

The CDR3 extends over 13 amino acids. Germline V gene data show CDR1 as SGHRS and CDR2 as YFSETQ. V was clipped by 4 bases and J by 6 bases, with 12 bases between them. While the first cohort had 600 to 750 subjects, the donors belonged to the separate validation cohort of 120 subjects. As regards this clone: Its target is not known.

Assay used: immunoSEQ multiplex PCR; TCRdb lists only in-frame clones, some missing. The sample contains over 85,000 clones, roughly 94% of which appear only once. The source of this sequence is a woman under 30 in good health and CMV-seronegative. The sequencing input was PBMCs. The rearrangement joins TRBV5-1 to TRBJ2-3, with D possibly matching TRBD2 (5 bases). The CDR3 sequence is CASSRSLADTQYF. The CDR3 DNA reads as TGCGCCAGCAGCCGATCTTTAGCGGATACGCAGTATTTT.